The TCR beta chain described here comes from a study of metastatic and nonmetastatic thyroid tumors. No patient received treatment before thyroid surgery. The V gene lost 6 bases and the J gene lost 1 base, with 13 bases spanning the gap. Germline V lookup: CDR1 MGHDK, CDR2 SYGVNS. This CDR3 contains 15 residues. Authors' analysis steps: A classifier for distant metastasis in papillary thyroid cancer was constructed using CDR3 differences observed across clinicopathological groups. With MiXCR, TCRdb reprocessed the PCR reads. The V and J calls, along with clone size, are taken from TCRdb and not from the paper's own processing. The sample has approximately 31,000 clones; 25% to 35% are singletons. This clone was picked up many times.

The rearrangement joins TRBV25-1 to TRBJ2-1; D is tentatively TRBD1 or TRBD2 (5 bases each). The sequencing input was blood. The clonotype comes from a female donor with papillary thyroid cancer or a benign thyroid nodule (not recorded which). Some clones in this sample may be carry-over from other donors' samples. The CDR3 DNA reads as TGTGCCAGCAGAAATGACAGAGGGTCCTACAATGAGCAGTTCTTC. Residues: CASRNDRGSYNEQFF.